This T cell receptor beta chain was captured by sequencing in a study of blood T cell repertoires in COVID-19. V was pared by 4 bases and J by 5 bases, with 5 bases of the junction left unmatched. Germline V gene sequence: CDR1 MNHEY, CDR2 SVGEGT. The CDR3 is made up of 14 amino acids. Per the authors' pipeline: Amplification with reference gene primers provided the estimates of nucleated cell counts. Profiled with immunoSEQ multiplex PCR; TCRdb holds only in-frame clones, not every one. V, J and clone size were drawn from that table, and D and trimming were deduced from the DNA. The table records 200,000 or so clones, more than 80% of them present only once.

Material: peripheral blood. The rearrangement uses TRBV6-2 or TRBV6-3 and TRBJ2-7; 10 bases map to TRBD2. The sequence derives from a woman older than 75 with COVID-19, enrolled during active disease. The CDR3 DNA is TGTGCCAGCAGTTCTAGCGGGAGTGTCGACGAGCAGTACTTC. Amino acids: CASSSSGSVDEQYF.